This TCR beta chain was sequenced in a study of blood T cell repertoires in COVID-19. On the study more broadly: T cells, B-cell-depleted T cells, or PBMCs provided the cDNA or gDNA that served as material.

Original handling: Counts of nucleated cells, estimated from reference gene primer amplification, were obtained. Clones were sequenced by immunoSEQ multiplex PCR, and TCRdb holds only the in-frame ones, with some missing. V, J and clone size derive from that table, while D and trimming were established from the DNA sequence. The profile shows over 250,000 clones, around 92% of them singletons. Participants came from fewer than 25 US areas, aged about 18 to 100 years. The V gene end was trimmed by 1 base and the J gene end by 3 bases; junction bases not matched to a gene: 6. The CDR3 has 15 amino acids. Germline CDR1 is SGHTA and CDR2 is FQGNSA.

The clonotype was recovered from a woman aged 55-69 years who had recovered from COVID-19. Input material: PBMCs or T cells enriched from blood (not recorded which). The chain employs TRBV7-2 and TRBJ2-7; 7 bases fit TRBD2. The CDR3 DNA reads TGTGCCAGCAGCTTAGTAGCGGGCTCAGACTACGAGCAGTACTTC. Residues: CASSLVAGSDYEQYF.